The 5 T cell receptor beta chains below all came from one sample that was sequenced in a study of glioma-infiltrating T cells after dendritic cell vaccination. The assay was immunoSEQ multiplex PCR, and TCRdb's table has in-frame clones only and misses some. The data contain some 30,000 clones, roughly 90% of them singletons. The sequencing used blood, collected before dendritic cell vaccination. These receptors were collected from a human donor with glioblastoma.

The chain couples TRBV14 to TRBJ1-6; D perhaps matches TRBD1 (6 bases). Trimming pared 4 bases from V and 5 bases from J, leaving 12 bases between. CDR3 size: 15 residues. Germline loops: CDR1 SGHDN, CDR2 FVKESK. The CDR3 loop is CASSLGGAHNSPLHF. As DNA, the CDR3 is TGTGCCAGCAGCCTGGGGGGGGCCCATAATTCACCCCTCCACTTT.

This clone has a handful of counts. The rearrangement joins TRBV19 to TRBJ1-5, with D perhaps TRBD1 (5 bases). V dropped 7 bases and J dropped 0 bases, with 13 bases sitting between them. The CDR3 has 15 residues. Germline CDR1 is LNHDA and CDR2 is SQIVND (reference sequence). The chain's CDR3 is CASTLGHYSNQPQHF. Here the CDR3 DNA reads TGTGCCAGTACTCTCGGACACTATAGCAATCAGCCCCAGCATTTT.

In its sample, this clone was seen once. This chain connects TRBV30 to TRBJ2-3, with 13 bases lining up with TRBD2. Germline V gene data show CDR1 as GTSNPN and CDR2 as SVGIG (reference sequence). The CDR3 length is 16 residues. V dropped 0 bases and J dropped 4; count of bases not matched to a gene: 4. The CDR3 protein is CAWSVTSGGAADTQYF. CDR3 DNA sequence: TGTGCCTGGAGTGTTACTAGCGGGGGGGCCGCAGATACGCAGTATTTT.

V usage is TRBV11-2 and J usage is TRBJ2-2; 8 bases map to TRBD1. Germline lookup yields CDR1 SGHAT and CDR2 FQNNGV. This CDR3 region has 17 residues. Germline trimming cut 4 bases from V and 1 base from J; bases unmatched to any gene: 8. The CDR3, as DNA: TGTGCCAGCAGCTACCGATTTGGGACAGGGAACACCGGGGAGCTGTTTTTT. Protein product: CASSYRFGTGNTGELFF. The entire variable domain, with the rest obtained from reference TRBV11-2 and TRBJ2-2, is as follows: EAGVAQSPRYKIIEKRQSVAFWCNPISGHATLYWYQQILGQGPKLLIQFQNNGVVDDSQLPKDRFSAERLKGVDSTLKIQPAKLEDSAVYLCASSYRFGTGNTGELFFGEGSRLTVL.

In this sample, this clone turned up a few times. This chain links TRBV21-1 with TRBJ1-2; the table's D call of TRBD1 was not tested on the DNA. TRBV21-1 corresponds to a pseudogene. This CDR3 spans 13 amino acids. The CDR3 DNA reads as TGTGCCAGCAGCAGGGCAGGGTCCTATGGCTACACCTTC. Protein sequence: CASSRAGSYGYTF.